This T cell receptor (beta chain) derives from a study of T cells in Graves' hyperthyroidism and ophthalmopathy. Study overall: Peripheral blood was collected at initial diagnosis, before any treatment. General observations from the study: Blood samples included most of the expanded thyroid clonotypes exceeding 0.001.

TCR beta CDR3 sequences were amplified from RNA transcripts. RT-PCR in the first round (using the HTBI primer set) targeted the TCR CDR3. MiXCR, applied by TCRdb to the multiplex PCR reads, yields one record per CDR3 protein. Of about 37,000 distinct CDR3 sequences in the sample, around 53% are singletons; the top ten hold about 17%. This clonotype was seen many times. What it recognizes is unknown. This CDR3 spans 14 amino acids. V lost 3 bases to trimming and J lost 1 base, with 10 bases between them. Germline V CDR1 and CDR2: SGDLS, YYNGEE. Ophthalmopathy patients all had a Clinical Activity Score of at least 3, a NOSPECS grade of at least 4 and disease under 3 months old. Together with thyroid ultrasound, orbital computed tomography, serum thyroxine and TRAb, clinical symptoms were used for diagnoses.

The V call is TRBV9, the J call TRBJ1-1; unclear D gene. Sample: blood. The receptor was derived from a man aged 35-49 years with Graves' ophthalmopathy. CDR3 residues: CASSAGQTNTEAFF. The DNA of the CDR3 is TGTGCCAGCAGCGCCGGCCAGACGAACACTGAAGCTTTCTTT.